The clone carrying this T cell receptor (beta chain) was observed a handful of times. What it binds is unknown. The sample is drawn from a study of identical twins. The CDR3 loop spans 13 amino acids. V was cut by 3 bases and J by 5 bases, with 7 bases left in between. Germline CDR1 is MNHEY and CDR2 is SMNVEV (reference sequence). Points from the study as a whole: Cross-sectional statistics, not tracking of the same donors, supported the conclusions. Beta clonotypes that were abundant in cord blood contained fewer insertions, a pattern absent from memory repertoires.

Template switching added a universal primer binding site, and final cDNA carried unique molecular identifiers. TCRdb reanalysed the 5' RACE reads using MiXCR and keeps one entry per CDR3 protein. Here the sample spans some 1,600,000 distinct CDR3 sequences, 32% being singletons. The genes are TRBV27 and TRBJ2-2; no clear D. Sequencing was carried out using cord blood. This sequence was found in a newborn girl in good health. CDR3 in DNA: TGTGCCAGCAGTTTTGCTAGGACCGGGGAGCTGTTTTTT. It yields the protein CASSFARTGELFF.